This TCR beta chain was retrieved from a study of blood T cell repertoires in COVID-19 (TCRdb year 2020). About the investigation overall: The collaborator samples originated in the United States, Italy and Spain and spanned the acute and convalescent phases of COVID-19. The repertoires were released in a freely available public database intended as a resource for research on the immune response to SARS-CoV-2. The samples were drawn from two sources: the first 160 participants of the ongoing ImmuneRACE study, and approximately 1,300 subjects contributed by 6 global collaborators. HLA class I and class II types, where available, came from metadata supplied by the sample provider rather than from assay-based typing. The dataset comprised deeply sampled blood TCRbeta repertoires from subjects exposed to, actively infected with, or recovered from COVID-19. The prospective study material was composed of cDNA or gDNA derived from T cells, B-cell-depleted T cells, or PBMCs. Nearly every sample came with metadata listing a de-identified subject ID, COVID-19 status, age in years and sex.

What the work shows at the level of the full study, not this receptor alone: How much clinical and demographic metadata was included differed by source and by participant, and the metadata was provided uncurated.

Participants in the prospective study were enrolled through a virtual design, were aged about 18 to 89 years, and lived in approximately 24 United States geographic areas. Cohort assignment in the prospective study relied on participant-reported clinical history from a screening survey and a study questionnaire. ImmuneRACE Cohort 3 recovered participants were defined by two consecutive negative NP/OP PCR tests, healthcare professional clearance, or symptom resolution. In the prospective study, mobile phlebotomists collected whole blood, serum and a nasopharyngeal or oropharyngeal swab from each participant. Additional blood draws and questionnaires over an approximately 2-month period could optionally be provided by prospective study participants. Before DNA extraction, prospective study blood samples were shipped either frozen or at room temperature. TCRbeta CDR3 regions were amplified from genomic DNA using the immunoSEQ Assay, a bias-controlled multiplex PCR. Regarding the original processing steps: The number of nucleated cells in each sample was estimated from the amplification of reference gene primers within the assay. Sequence reads were collapsed and filtered to measure the absolute abundance of every unique TCRbeta CDR3 rearrangement. Productive Simpson clonality was computed per sample as the square root of Simpson's diversity index over productive rearrangements. TCRdb took over this immuneACCESS table, retaining in-frame rearrangements with V and J assigned. Such tables are incomplete; in checked studies, under half of the missing clones stem from an unresolved V gene, and the remainder is unexplained. The DNA was the basis for D and trimming; V, J and clone size are from that table. Recorded for this sample are around 300,000 clones; roughly nine tenths of them occurred a single time. 6% of the sample is held by the ten biggest clonotypes.

Trimming accounts for 2 bases at V and 2 bases at J, while the number of junction bases matched to no gene is 3. CDR1 and CDR2, looked up from the germline V gene (reference sequence), are LNHNV and YYDKDF. Measured from the cysteine to the phenylalanine, the CDR3 is 15 residues long. CDR3 DNA is the only sequence kept; it has 45 bases, read in frame from the first base. As concerns this clone: Its antigen has not been determined. Per-nucleotide qualities are absent, and no much larger clonotype sits a single base away.

The sample taken for sequencing was PBMCs or T cells enriched from blood (not recorded which). The rearrangement combines TRBV15 with TRBJ1-3; 7 of the junction bases match TRBD1. The TCR originated in a woman aged 40 to 50 who had recovered from COVID-19. The DNA is TGTGCCACCAGCAGACGGGACAGACCTGGAAACACCATATATTTT. Its translation is CATSRRDRPGNTIYF.